A selection of T cell receptor beta chains follows, all from one sample in a study of monozygotic twins with cystic fibrosis. The method was immunoSEQ multiplex PCR; TCRdb's version includes in-frame clones alone and lacks a portion of them. Of around 10,000 clones in the sample, 99% were seen once. The sample consisted of blood. These receptors came from a man between 18 and 35 years old with cystic fibrosis. Each CDR3 is given with its conserved first and last residue. Each record gives: J gene, D gene, clone size, V gene, CDR3 length, CDR3 DNA, CDR3 protein. D genes are given only for firm matches. Not all rows give a size; the values are once, few, many and, for expanded clones, a class.

j_gene: TRBJ2-7; d_gene: TRBD1; abundance: -; v_gene: TRBV9; len: 14; CDR3nt: TGTGCCAGGCCCCCCCGGGACAGCTCCTACGAGCAGTACTTC; CDR3aa: CARPPRDSSYEQYF
j_gene: TRBJ2-3; d_gene: TRBD1; abundance: -; v_gene: TRBV5-6; len: 14; CDR3nt: TGTGCCAGCAGCTGGGACAGGGGGCGAGATACGCAGTATTTT; CDR3aa: CASSWDRGRDTQYF
j_gene: TRBJ2-7; d_gene: -; abundance: once; v_gene: TRBV19; len: 15; CDR3nt: TGTGCCAGTAGTTCCCGGGACGGGAGTACCTACGAGCAGTACTTC; CDR3aa: CASSSRDGSTYEQYF
j_gene: TRBJ2-5; d_gene: TRBD1; abundance: -; v_gene: TRBV5-1; len: 15; CDR3nt: TGCGCCAGCAGCAACGGACAGGGCGCTAGAGAGACCCAGTACTTC; CDR3aa: CASSNGQGARETQYF
j_gene: TRBJ2-1; d_gene: -; abundance: -; v_gene: TRBV15; len: 15; CDR3nt: TGTGCCACCAGTTCCGGGCTCTTCTCCTACAATGAGCAGTTCTTC; CDR3aa: CATSSGLFSYNEQFF
j_gene: TRBJ1-1; d_gene: -; abundance: -; v_gene: TRBV6-5; len: 14; CDR3nt: TGTGCCAGCAGCTACGACTACATGAACACTGAAGCTTTCTTT; CDR3aa: CASSYDYMNTEAFF
j_gene: TRBJ2-7; d_gene: TRBD2; abundance: -; v_gene: TRBV30; len: 14; CDR3nt: TGTGCCTGGAGTCCGGGGGGGGCCCACTACGAGCAGTACTTC; CDR3aa: CAWSPGGAHYEQYF
j_gene: TRBJ2-5; d_gene: -; abundance: -; v_gene: TRBV5-1; len: 12; CDR3nt: TGCGCCAGCAGCTTGGCCATGGAGACCCAGTACTTC; CDR3aa: CASSLAMETQYF
j_gene: TRBJ2-7; d_gene: TRBD1; abundance: -; v_gene: TRBV15; len: 12; CDR3nt: TGTGCCACCAGCGGCACAGGGGACGAGCAGTACTTC; CDR3aa: CATSGTGDEQYF
j_gene: TRBJ2-7; d_gene: -; abundance: -; v_gene: TRBV5-1; len: 16; CDR3nt: TGCGCCAGCAGCTTGGTAACCGGGACGGTGTTGTACGAGCAGTACTTC; CDR3aa: CASSLVTGTVLYEQYF
j_gene: TRBJ2-7; d_gene: -; abundance: -; v_gene: TRBV9; len: 15; CDR3nt: TGTGCCAGCAGCGTAGAAGTCGGCCACTCCTACGAGCAGTACTTC; CDR3aa: CASSVEVGHSYEQYF
j_gene: TRBJ1-3; d_gene: -; abundance: -; v_gene: TRBV6-5; len: 15; CDR3nt: TGTGCCAGCAGTTACTCGGAGGGGTCTGGAAACACCATATATTTT; CDR3aa: CASSYSEGSGNTIYF
j_gene: TRBJ2-7; d_gene: -; abundance: -; v_gene: TRBV2; len: 16; CDR3nt: TGTGCCAGCAATCAAATATCTGGGAATGGGTTCCACGAGCAGTACTTC; CDR3aa: CASNQISGNGFHEQYF
j_gene: TRBJ2-2; d_gene: TRBD2; abundance: -; v_gene: TRBV27; len: 20; CDR3nt: TGTGCCAGCAGTCGACGACTAGCGGGAGGGCTAAACGCGAACACCGGGGAGCTGTTTTTT; CDR3aa: CASSRRLAGGLNANTGELFF
j_gene: TRBJ2-3; d_gene: -; abundance: -; v_gene: TRBV4-1; len: 13; CDR3nt: TGCGCCAGCAGCCGCGGACTCATGGATACGCAGTATTTT; CDR3aa: CASSRGLMDTQYF
j_gene: TRBJ1-2; d_gene: -; abundance: -; v_gene: TRBV9; len: 13; CDR3nt: TGTGCCAGCAGCGCCACGGGGGTCTATGGCTACACCTTC; CDR3aa: CASSATGVYGYTF
j_gene: TRBJ2-6; d_gene: -; abundance: -; v_gene: TRBV7-9; len: 16; CDR3nt: TGTGCCAGCAGCCTAGGCGCAGGCCTTGGGGCCAACGTCCTGACTTTC; CDR3aa: CASSLGAGLGANVLTF
j_gene: TRBJ2-3; d_gene: -; abundance: -; v_gene: TRBV11-2; len: 16; CDR3nt: TGTGCCAGCAGCTTAGCCGCGCGGGGGCCCACAGATACGCAGTATTTT; CDR3aa: CASSLAARGPTDTQYF
j_gene: TRBJ2-1; d_gene: TRBD2; abundance: -; v_gene: TRBV10-3; len: 17; CDR3nt: TGTGCCATCAGTGACGGGGAAGCTAGCGGGAGAGGGGATGAGCAGTTCTTC; CDR3aa: CAISDGEASGRGDEQFF
j_gene: TRBJ1-5; d_gene: TRBD1; abundance: -; v_gene: TRBV18; len: 18; CDR3nt: TGTGCCAGCTCACCTTACAGGGGGCAGTCAGGTAGCAATCAGCCCCAGCATTTT; CDR3aa: CASSPYRGQSGSNQPQHF
j_gene: TRBJ1-1; d_gene: TRBD1; abundance: once; v_gene: TRBV7-9; len: 15; CDR3nt: TGTGCCAGCAGCTGGACAGGGGGCCTGAACACTGAAGCTTTCTTT; CDR3aa: CASSWTGGLNTEAFF
j_gene: TRBJ1-3; d_gene: -; abundance: -; v_gene: TRBV2; len: 15; CDR3nt: TGTGCCAGCAGTGGGGGCAGGGGCGTAGGAAACACCATATATTTT; CDR3aa: CASSGGRGVGNTIYF
j_gene: TRBJ1-5; d_gene: TRBD1; abundance: -; v_gene: TRBV15; len: 15; CDR3nt: TGTGCCACCAGCAGGCAGACAGGGATCGGCCAGCCCCAGCATTTT; CDR3aa: CATSRQTGIGQPQHF
j_gene: TRBJ2-5; d_gene: -; abundance: -; v_gene: TRBV5-5; len: 15; CDR3nt: TGTGCCAGCAGCTTGTATGGGGGCGGCCAAGAGACCCAGTACTTC; CDR3aa: CASSLYGGGQETQYF
j_gene: TRBJ2-5; d_gene: -; abundance: -; v_gene: TRBV6-6; len: 14; CDR3nt: TGTGCCAGCAGTTACGGGCGGGGCGGCGAGACCCAGTACTTC; CDR3aa: CASSYGRGGETQYF
j_gene: TRBJ1-2; d_gene: -; abundance: -; v_gene: TRBV11-2; len: 14; CDR3nt: TGTGCCAGCAGCCCCCTGGCCCTGGGAAACGGCTACACCTTC; CDR3aa: CASSPLALGNGYTF
j_gene: TRBJ2-7; d_gene: TRBD2; abundance: -; v_gene: TRBV19; len: 14; CDR3nt: TGTGCCAGTAGTCATAGCGGGGATCAGTACGAGCAGTACTTC; CDR3aa: CASSHSGDQYEQYF
j_gene: TRBJ1-2; d_gene: TRBD1; abundance: -; v_gene: TRBV11-2; len: 14; CDR3nt: TGTGCCAGCAGCCCGGGGACAGGGGAATCCGGCTACACCTTC; CDR3aa: CASSPGTGESGYTF
j_gene: TRBJ1-1; d_gene: -; abundance: once; v_gene: TRBV1; len: 15; CDR3nt: TGCACCAGCAGGATACAGGGGGAGGGCAACACTGAAGCTTTCTTT; CDR3aa: CTSRIQGEGNTEAFF
j_gene: TRBJ2-7; d_gene: TRBD2; abundance: -; v_gene: TRBV27; len: 16; CDR3nt: TGTGCCAGCAGTCCTATAGCGGGAGGGATCTCCTACGAGCAGTACTTC; CDR3aa: CASSPIAGGISYEQYF
j_gene: TRBJ2-7; d_gene: -; abundance: -; v_gene: TRBV29-1; len: 13; CDR3nt: TGCAGCGTAGGGCGGGTCGGCTCCTACGAGCAGTACTTC; CDR3aa: CSVGRVGSYEQYF
j_gene: TRBJ2-3; d_gene: -; abundance: -; v_gene: TRBV5-4; len: 16; CDR3nt: TGTGCCAGCAGCTCTCAAGGGGGCGCGGGACCCCATACGCAGTATTTT; CDR3aa: CASSSQGGAGPHTQYF
j_gene: TRBJ2-2; d_gene: -; abundance: -; v_gene: TRBV5-4; len: 12; CDR3nt: TGTGCCAGCAGCCCGGGCACCGGGGAGCTGTTTTTT; CDR3aa: CASSPGTGELFF
j_gene: TRBJ2-7; d_gene: TRBD2; abundance: -; v_gene: TRBV10-1; len: 16; CDR3nt: TGCGCCAGCAGTGAGTCGAGGACTAGCGGGAACTACGAGCAGTACTTC; CDR3aa: CASSESRTSGNYEQYF
j_gene: TRBJ2-5; d_gene: -; abundance: -; v_gene: TRBV5-8; len: 13; CDR3nt: TGTGCCAGCAGCTTTAACTTAGGGGAGACCCAGTACTTC; CDR3aa: CASSFNLGETQYF
j_gene: TRBJ1-2; d_gene: -; abundance: -; v_gene: TRBV5-1; len: 13; CDR3nt: TGCGCCAGCTCCTCCGGACAGAACTATGGCTACACCTTC; CDR3aa: CASSSGQNYGYTF
j_gene: TRBJ1-2; d_gene: TRBD1; abundance: -; v_gene: TRBV6-5; len: 13; CDR3nt: TGTGCCAGCAGGGCCCCACAGGGGAATGGCTACACCTTC; CDR3aa: CASRAPQGNGYTF
j_gene: TRBJ2-2; d_gene: TRBD1; abundance: -; v_gene: TRBV5-1; len: 15; CDR3nt: TGCGCCAGCAGCTTAAGACAGGGTAGCACCGGGGAGCTGTTTTTT; CDR3aa: CASSLRQGSTGELFF
j_gene: TRBJ2-3; d_gene: TRBD2; abundance: -; v_gene: TRBV4-1; len: 20; CDR3nt: TGCGCCAGCAGCCACCGTCTAGCGGGGGGGGAGGCGGCGAGCACAGATACGCAGTATTTT; CDR3aa: CASSHRLAGGEAASTDTQYF
j_gene: TRBJ1-5; d_gene: -; abundance: -; v_gene: TRBV7-2; len: 15; CDR3nt: TGTGCCAGCAGCCCGGAGACAGGTGGCAATCAGCCCCAGCATTTT; CDR3aa: CASSPETGGNQPQHF
j_gene: TRBJ1-2; d_gene: TRBD1; abundance: -; v_gene: TRBV5-4; len: 13; CDR3nt: TGTGCCAGCAGCCCGACAGGGGGCTATGGCTACACCTTC; CDR3aa: CASSPTGGYGYTF
j_gene: TRBJ1-1; d_gene: -; abundance: -; v_gene: TRBV21-1; len: 14; CDR3nt: TGTGCCAGCAGCTGCAGACAGCGGAACACTGAAGCTTTCTTT; CDR3aa: CASSCRQRNTEAFF